The sequence of this TCR beta chain was determined in a study of blood T cell repertoires in COVID-19. Across the whole study: Italy, Spain and the United States were the sources of the convalescent and acute COVID-19 samples. From T cells, B-cell-depleted T cells, or PBMCs came the material, which was cDNA or gDNA.

Patients at the Seattle site were enrolled during active infection and followed longitudinally. Original processing methods: How many nucleated cells were present was estimated from reference gene primer amplification. Only in-frame clones appear in the TCRdb table, and some are missing; sequencing was by immunoSEQ multiplex PCR. The D gene and trimming were derived from the DNA, and the V and J assignments and clone size from that table. This table has fewer than 300,000 clones, 85% to 90% appearing once. Sequenced input: peripheral blood. The clonotype was recovered from a woman between 50 and 59 years old with COVID-19, enrolled during active disease.

CDR3 in amino acids: CASSGTGVGTEAFF. In nucleotides, the CDR3 is TGCGCCAGCAGCGGGACAGGGGTAGGAACTGAAGCTTTCTTT. This sequence joins TRBV5-1 and TRBJ1-1, with 10 nucleotides matching TRBD1. This CDR3 has 14 amino acids. With 4 bases clipped from V and 5 bases from J, the junction kept 5 bases outside the gene matches. In germline, CDR1 is SGHRS, CDR2 YFSETQ.